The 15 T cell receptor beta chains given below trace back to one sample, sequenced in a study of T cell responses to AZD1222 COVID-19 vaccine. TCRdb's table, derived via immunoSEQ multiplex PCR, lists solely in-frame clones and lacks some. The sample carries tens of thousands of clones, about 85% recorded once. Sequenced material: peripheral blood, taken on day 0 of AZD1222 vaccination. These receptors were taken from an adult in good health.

The CDR3 region is CASSLGRGNQPQHF. The CDR3 nucleotides are TGTGCCAGCAGCTTAGGAAGGGGCAATCAGCCCCAGCATTTT. The chain recombines TRBV7-9 with TRBJ1-5; D is undetermined. The CDR3 extends over 14 amino acids. Deletions cut 1 base from V and 2 bases from J, with 6 bases between. Germline CDR1 SEHNR, CDR2 FQNEAQ (reference sequence).

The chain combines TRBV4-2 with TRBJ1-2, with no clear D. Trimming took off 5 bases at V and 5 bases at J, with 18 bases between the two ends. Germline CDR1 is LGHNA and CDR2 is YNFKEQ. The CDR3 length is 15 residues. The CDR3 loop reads CASSENTGVQYGYTF. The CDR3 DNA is TGTGCCAGCAGCGAAAATACCGGGGTTCAATATGGCTACACCTTC.

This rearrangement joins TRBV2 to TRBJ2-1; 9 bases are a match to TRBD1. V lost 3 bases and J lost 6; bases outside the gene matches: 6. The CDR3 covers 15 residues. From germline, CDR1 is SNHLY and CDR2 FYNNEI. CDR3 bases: TGTGCCAGCAGTGAGGGGACAGGGATGATCAATGAGCAGTTCTTC. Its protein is CASSEGTGMINEQFF.

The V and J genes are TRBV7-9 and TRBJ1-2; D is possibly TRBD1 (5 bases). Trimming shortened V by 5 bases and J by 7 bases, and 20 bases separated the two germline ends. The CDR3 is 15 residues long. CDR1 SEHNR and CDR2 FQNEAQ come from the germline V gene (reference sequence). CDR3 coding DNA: TGTGCCAGCAGCCCAGGGACGGGAGAGCGGGGTGGCTACACCTTC. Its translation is CASSPGTGERGGYTF. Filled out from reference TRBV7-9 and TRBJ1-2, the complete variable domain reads DTGVSQNPRHKITKRGQNVTFRCDPISEHNRLYWYRQTLGQGPEFLTYFQNEAQLEKSRLLSDRFSAERPKGSFSTLEIQRTEQGDSAMYLCASSPGTGERGGYTFGSGTRLTVV.

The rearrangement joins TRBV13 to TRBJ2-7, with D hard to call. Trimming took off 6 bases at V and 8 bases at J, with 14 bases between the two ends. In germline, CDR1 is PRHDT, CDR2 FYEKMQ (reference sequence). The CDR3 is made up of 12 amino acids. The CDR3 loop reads CASSSAKGQQYF. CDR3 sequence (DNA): TGTGCCAGCAGTTCGGCCAAAGGACAGCAGTACTTC.

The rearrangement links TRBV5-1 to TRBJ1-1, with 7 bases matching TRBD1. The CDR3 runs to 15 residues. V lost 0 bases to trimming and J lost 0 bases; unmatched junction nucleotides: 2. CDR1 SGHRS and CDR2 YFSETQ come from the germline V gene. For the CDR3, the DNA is TGCGCCAGCAGCTTGGGGGGGACAGTGAACACTGAAGCTTTCTTT. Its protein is CASSLGGTVNTEAFF.

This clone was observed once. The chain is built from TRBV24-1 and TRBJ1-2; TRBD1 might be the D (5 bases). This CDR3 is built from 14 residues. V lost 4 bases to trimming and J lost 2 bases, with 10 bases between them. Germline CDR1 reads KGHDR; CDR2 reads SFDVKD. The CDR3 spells CATSDPGRNYGYTF. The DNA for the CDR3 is TGTGCCACCAGTGACCCGGGACGGAACTATGGCTACACCTTC.

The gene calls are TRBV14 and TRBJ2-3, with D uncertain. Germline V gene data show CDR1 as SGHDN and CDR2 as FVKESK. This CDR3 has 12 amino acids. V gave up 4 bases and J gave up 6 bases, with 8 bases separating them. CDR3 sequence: CASSPFFDTQYF. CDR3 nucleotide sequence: TGTGCCAGCAGCCCCTTTTTCGATACGCAGTATTTT. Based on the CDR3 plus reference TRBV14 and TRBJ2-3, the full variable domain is EAGVTQFPSHSVIEKGQTVTLRCDPISGHDNLYWYRRVMGKEIKFLLHFVKESKQDESGMPNNRFLAERTGGTYSTLKVQPAELEDSGVYFCASSPFFDTQYFGPGTRLTVL.

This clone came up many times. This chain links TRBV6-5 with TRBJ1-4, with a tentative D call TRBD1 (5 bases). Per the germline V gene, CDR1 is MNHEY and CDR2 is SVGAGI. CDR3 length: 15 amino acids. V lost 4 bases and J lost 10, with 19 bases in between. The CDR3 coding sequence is TGTGCCAGCAGTTGGGGCGGGGGATTGGTTGGAAAACTGTTTTTT. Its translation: CASSWGGGLVGKLFF.

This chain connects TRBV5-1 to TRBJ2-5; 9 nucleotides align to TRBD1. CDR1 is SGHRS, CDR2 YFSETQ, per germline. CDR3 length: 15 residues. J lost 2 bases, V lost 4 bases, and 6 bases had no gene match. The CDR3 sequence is CASSRGTGRQETQYF. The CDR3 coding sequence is TGCGCCAGCAGCCGCGGGACAGGGAGACAAGAGACCCAGTACTTC.

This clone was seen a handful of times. The CDR3 region has the DNA TGTGCCAGCAGTTTATGGGTTCGGGGACAGGCCCTCTTTAACTATGGCTACACCTTC. Its translation: CASSLWVRGQALFNYGYTF. V and J are TRBV27 and TRBJ1-2; 8 nucleotides match TRBD1. CDR3 size: 19 residues. Germline values: CDR1 MNHEY, CDR2 SMNVEV (reference sequence). V was clipped by 1 base and J by 1 base; unmatched bases: 14.

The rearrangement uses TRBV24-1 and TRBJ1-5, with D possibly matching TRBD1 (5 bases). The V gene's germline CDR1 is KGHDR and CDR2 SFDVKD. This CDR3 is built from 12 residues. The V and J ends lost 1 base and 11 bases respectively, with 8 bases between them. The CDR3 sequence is CATSDFRGAQHF. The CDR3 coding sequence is TGTGCCACCAGTGATTTTCGGGGGGCCCAGCATTTT.

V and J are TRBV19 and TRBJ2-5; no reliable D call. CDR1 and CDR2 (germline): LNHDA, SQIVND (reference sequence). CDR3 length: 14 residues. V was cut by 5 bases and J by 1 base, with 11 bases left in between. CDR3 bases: TGTGCCAGTAGTCCCCCTAACTCCCAAGAGACCCAGTACTTC. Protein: CASSPPNSQETQYF.

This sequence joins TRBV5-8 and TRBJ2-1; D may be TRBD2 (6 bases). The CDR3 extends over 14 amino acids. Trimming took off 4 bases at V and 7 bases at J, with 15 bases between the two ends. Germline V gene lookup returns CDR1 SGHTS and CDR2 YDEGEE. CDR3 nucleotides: TGTGCCAGCAGCAGTCGGCGGGCGGGGAATGAGCAGTTCTTC. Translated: CASSSRRAGNEQFF. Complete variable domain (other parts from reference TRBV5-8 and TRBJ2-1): EAGVTQSPTHLIKTRGQQATLRCSPISGHTSVYWYQQALGLGLQFLLWYDEGEERNRGNFPPRFSGRQFPNYSSELNVNALELEDSALYLCASSSRRAGNEQFFGPGTRLTVL.

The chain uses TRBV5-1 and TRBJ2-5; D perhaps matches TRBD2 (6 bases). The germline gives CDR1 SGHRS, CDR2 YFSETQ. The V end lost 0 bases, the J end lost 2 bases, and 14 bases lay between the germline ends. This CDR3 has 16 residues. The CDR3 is CASSLANSGSQETQYF. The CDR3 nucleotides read TGCGCCAGCAGCTTGGCCAATAGCGGATCACAAGAGACCCAGTACTTC. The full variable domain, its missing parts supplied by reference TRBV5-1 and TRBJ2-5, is KAGVTQTPRYLIKTRGQQVTLSCSPISGHRSVSWYQQTPGQGLQFLFEYFSETQRNKGNFPGRFSGRQFSNSRSEMNVSTLELGDSALYLCASSLANSGSQETQYFGPGTRLLVL.